This T cell receptor beta chain was found in a study of OX40 agonist ivuxolimab in advanced cancers. As for the study in general: Partial responses were observed in three patients, of whom one had hepatocellular carcinoma and two had cutaneous melanoma. General study points: At 0.1 to 3.0 mg/kg and by week 6, CD4+ and CD8+ T cells in the blood had expanded clonally. Also showing low normalized T-cell clonal expansion were some of the nonresponders. Fewer expanded clones were found on average in CD4+ than in CD8+ T cells.

The assay was immunoSEQ multiplex PCR, and TCRdb's table has in-frame clones only and misses some. The sample includes 68,000 or so clones, approximately 89% of them seen just once. As for this clone: Its specificity is not known.

The origin of this receptor is an adult with an advanced solid tumor such as melanoma, head and neck, liver or kidney cancer. The material sequenced was CD4+ or CD8+ T cells sorted from blood, taken in a trial of the OX40 agonist ivuxolimab.

The CDR3 sequence: CASSRGTVVTEAFF. As DNA, the CDR3 is TGCGCCAGCAGTAGGGGGACGGTAGTAACTGAAGCTTTCTTT. This rearrangement joins TRBV10-1 to TRBJ1-1; tentative D call: TRBD1 (6 bases). The CDR3 covers 14 residues. Germline assignment: CDR1 WNHNN and CDR2 SYGVQD (reference sequence). V lost 5 bases, J lost 5 bases, and 15 bases lay in between.